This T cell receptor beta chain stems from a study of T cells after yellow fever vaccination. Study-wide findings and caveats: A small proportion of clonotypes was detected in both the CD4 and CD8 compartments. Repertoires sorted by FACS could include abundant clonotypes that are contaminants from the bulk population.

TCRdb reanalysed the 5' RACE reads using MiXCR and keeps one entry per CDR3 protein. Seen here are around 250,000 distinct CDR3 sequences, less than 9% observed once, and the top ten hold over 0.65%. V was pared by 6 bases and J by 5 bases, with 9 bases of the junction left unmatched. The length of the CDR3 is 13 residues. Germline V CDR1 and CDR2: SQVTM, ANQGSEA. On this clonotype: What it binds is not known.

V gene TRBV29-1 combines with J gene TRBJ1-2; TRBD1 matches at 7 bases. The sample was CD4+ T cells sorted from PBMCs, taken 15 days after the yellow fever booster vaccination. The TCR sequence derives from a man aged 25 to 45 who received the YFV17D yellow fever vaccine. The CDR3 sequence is CSVRTGAGYGYTF. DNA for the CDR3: TGCAGCGTACGAACAGGGGCGGGGTATGGCTACACCTTC.